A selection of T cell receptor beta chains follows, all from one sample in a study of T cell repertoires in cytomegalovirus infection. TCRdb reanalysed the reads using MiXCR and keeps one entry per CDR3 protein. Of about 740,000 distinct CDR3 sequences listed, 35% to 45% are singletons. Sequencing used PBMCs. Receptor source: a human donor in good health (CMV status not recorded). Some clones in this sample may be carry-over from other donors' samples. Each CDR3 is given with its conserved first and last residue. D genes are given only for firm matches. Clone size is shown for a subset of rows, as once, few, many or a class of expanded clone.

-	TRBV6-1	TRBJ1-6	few	CASSRLGASRGSPLHF	TGTGCCAGCAGTCGCCTTGGGGCATCACGAGGTTCACCCCTCCACTTT
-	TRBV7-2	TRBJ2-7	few	CASSLVGGLSSYEQYF	TGTGCCAGCAGCTTAGTTGGCGGACTGAGCTCCTACGAGCAGTACTTC
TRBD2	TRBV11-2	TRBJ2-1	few	CASSASGRYHNEQFF	TGTGCCAGCAGCGCTAGCGGGAGGTATCACAATGAGCAGTTCTTC
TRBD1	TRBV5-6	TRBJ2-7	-	CASSLDGTGTIYEQYF	TGTGCCAGCAGCTTAGACGGGACAGGGACTATCTACGAGCAGTACTTC
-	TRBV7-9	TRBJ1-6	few	CASSLDEEAHSPLHF	TGTGCCAGCAGCTTAGATGAGGAGGCGCATTCACCCCTCCACTTT
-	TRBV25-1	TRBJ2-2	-	CASSESTGLTGELFF	TGTGCCAGCAGTGAATCAACAGGGCTGACCGGGGAGCTGTTTTTT
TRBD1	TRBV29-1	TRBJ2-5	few	CSVGRGTGVETQYF	TGCAGCGTTGGCCGCGGGACAGGGGTAGAGACCCAGTACTTC
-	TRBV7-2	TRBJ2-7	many	CASSVRGSYEQYF	TGTGCCAGCAGCGTCAGGGGCTCCTACGAGCAGTACTTC
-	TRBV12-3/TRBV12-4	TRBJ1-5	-	CASSVYNQPQHF	TGTGCCAGCAGCGTCTACAATCAGCCCCAGCATTTT
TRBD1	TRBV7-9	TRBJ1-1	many	CASSSGQVNTEAFF	TGTGCCAGCAGCTCGGGACAGGTGAACACTGAAGCTTTCTTT
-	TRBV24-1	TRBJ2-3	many	CATSDWSSVSTDTQYF	TGTGCCACCAGTGATTGGAGTAGCGTAAGCACAGATACGCAGTATTTT
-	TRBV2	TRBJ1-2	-	CASMIQRRANYGYTF	TGTGCCAGCATGATACAGCGAAGAGCTAACTATGGCTACACCTTC
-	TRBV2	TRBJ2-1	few	CASSERGLTNNEQFF	TGTGCCAGCAGTGAAAGGGGCCTGACAAACAATGAGCAGTTCTTC
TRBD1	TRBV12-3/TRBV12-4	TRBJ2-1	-	CASSFPGQGTYNEQFF	TGTGCCAGCAGTTTCCCGGGACAGGGAACTTACAATGAGCAGTTCTTC
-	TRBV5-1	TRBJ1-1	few	CASSLADGRAEAFF	TGCGCCAGCAGCTTGGCCGATGGCAGGGCCGAAGCTTTCTTT
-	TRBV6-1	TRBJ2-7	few	CASSEVDGDYEQYF	TGTGCCAGCAGTGAAGTCGACGGCGACTACGAGCAGTACTTC
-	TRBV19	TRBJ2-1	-	CASSRDWGTDEQFF	TGTGCCAGTAGTAGGGACTGGGGGACGGATGAGCAGTTCTTC
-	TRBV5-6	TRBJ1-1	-	CASSLVSQGNTEAFF	TGTGCCAGCAGCTTGGTTTCCCAGGGGAACACTGAAGCTTTCTTT
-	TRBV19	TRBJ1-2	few	CASIPPYGHIINYGYTF	TGTGCCAGTATCCCTCCGTACGGGCACATAATCAACTATGGCTACACCTTC
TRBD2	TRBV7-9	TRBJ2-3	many	CASSSPEREGVIGQYF	TGTGCCAGCAGCTCCCCAGAGCGGGAGGGGGTGATTGGGCAGTATTTT
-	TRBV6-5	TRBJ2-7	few	CASMGIGGGIYEQYF	TGTGCCAGCATGGGGATAGGCGGCGGGATTTACGAGCAGTACTTC
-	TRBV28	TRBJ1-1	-	CASSFEFRRDTEAFF	TGTGCCAGCAGTTTCGAGTTTCGCCGGGACACTGAAGCTTTCTTT
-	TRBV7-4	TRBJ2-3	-	CAHNPSSGLSTDTQYF	TGTGCCCATAACCCATCATCGGGCCTTAGCACAGATACGCAGTATTTT
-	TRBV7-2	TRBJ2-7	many	CASSGAYEQYF	TGTGCCAGCAGCGGGGCCTACGAGCAGTACTTC
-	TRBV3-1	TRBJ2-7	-	CASSQVTDSYEQYF	TGTGCCAGCAGCCAAGTAACTGACTCCTACGAGCAGTACTTC
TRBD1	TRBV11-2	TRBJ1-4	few	CASSAAGRGRVNEKLFF	TGTGCCAGCAGCGCAGCGGGCAGGGGGCGCGTTAATGAAAAACTGTTTTTT
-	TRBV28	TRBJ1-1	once	CASSFLDNTEAFF	TGTGCCAGCAGTTTTCTTGATAACACTGAAGCTTTCTTT
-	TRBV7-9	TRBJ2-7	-	CASTLGRGDEQYF	TGTGCCAGCACCCTGGGCAGGGGCGACGAGCAGTACTTC
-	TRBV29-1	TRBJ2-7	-	CSVSRHAYEQYF	TGCAGCGTCTCTAGACACGCCTACGAGCAGTACTTC
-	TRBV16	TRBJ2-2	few	CASSQWKPNTGELFF	TGTGCCAGCAGCCAATGGAAACCGAACACCGGGGAGCTGTTTTTT
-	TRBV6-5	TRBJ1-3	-	CASRTQRSRNTIYF	TGTGCCAGCAGGACACAGCGCTCTCGAAACACCATATATTTT
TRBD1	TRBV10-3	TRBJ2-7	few	CAISVWGGTGSYEQYF	TGTGCCATCAGTGTGTGGGGAGGGACAGGGTCATACGAGCAGTACTTC
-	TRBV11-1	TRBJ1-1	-	CASRLGRDAPEAFF	TGTGCCAGCAGGTTAGGTAGGGACGCGCCTGAAGCTTTCTTT
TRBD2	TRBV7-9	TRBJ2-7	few	CASSSLGLAGAEQYF	TGTGCCAGCAGCTCCCTAGGACTAGCGGGGGCCGAGCAGTACTTC
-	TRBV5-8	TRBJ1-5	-	CASGRIGVGQPQHF	TGTGCCAGCGGCAGGATCGGCGTGGGACAGCCCCAGCATTTT
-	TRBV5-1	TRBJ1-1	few	CASSFQGTMNTEAFF	TGCGCCAGCAGCTTTCAGGGGACAATGAACACTGAAGCTTTCTTT
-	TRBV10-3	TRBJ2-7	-	CAIRGGTGAYEQYF	TGTGCCATCAGGGGGGGGACAGGAGCCTACGAGCAGTACTTC
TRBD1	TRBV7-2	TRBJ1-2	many	CASSPDRDGYGYTF	TGTGCCAGCAGCCCCGACAGGGATGGCTATGGCTACACCTTC
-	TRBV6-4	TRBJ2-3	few	CATLGWDGTDTQYF	TGTGCCACCCTAGGGTGGGACGGCACAGATACGCAGTATTTT
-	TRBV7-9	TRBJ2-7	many	CASSSLPGYSYEQYF	TGTGCCAGCAGCTCGCTTCCTGGCTATTCCTACGAGCAGTACTTC
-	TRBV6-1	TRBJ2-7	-	CASSFGTRGDEQYF	TGTGCCAGCAGTTTCGGCACTCGTGGGGACGAGCAGTACTTC
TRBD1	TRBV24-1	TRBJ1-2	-	CATSDTGTGRFYGYTF	TGTGCCACCAGTGATACCGGGACAGGGCGTTTCTATGGCTACACCTTC
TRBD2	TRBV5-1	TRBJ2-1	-	CASSPGGLDPYNEQFF	TGCGCCAGCAGCCCGGGCGGACTAGATCCCTACAATGAGCAGTTCTTC